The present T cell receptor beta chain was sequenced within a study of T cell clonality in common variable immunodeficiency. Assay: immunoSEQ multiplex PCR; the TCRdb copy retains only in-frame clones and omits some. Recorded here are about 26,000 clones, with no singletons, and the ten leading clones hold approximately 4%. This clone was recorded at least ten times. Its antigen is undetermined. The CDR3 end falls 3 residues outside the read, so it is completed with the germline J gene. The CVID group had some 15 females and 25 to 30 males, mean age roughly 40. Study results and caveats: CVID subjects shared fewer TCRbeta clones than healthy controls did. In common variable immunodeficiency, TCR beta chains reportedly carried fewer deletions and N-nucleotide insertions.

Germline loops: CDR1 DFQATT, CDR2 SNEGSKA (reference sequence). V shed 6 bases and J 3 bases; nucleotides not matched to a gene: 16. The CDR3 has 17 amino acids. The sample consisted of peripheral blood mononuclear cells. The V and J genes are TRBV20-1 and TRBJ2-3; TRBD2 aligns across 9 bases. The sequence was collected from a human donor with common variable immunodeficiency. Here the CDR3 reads CSASALAGWGGTDTQYF. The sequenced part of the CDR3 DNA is TGCAGTGCGAGCGCGCTAGCGGGGTGGGGAGGAACAGATACG.